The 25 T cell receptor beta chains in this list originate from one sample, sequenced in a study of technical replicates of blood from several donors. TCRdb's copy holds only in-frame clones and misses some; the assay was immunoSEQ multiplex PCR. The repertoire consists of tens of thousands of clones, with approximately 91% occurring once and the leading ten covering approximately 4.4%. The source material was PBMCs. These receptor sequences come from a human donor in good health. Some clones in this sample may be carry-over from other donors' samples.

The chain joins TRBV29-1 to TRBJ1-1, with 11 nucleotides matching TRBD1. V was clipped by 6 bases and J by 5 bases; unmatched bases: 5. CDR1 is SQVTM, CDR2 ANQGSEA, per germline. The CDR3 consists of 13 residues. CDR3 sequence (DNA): TGCAGCGTCCCCGGGACAGGGGGGACTGAAGCTTTCTTT. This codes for CSVPGTGGTEAFF.

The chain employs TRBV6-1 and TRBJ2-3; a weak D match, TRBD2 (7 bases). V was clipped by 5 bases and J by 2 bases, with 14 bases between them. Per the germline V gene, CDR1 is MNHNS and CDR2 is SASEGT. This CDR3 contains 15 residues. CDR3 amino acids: CASSPWGGLTDTQYF. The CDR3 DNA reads TGTGCCAGCAGTCCCTGGGGGGGCCTCACAGATACGCAGTATTTT.

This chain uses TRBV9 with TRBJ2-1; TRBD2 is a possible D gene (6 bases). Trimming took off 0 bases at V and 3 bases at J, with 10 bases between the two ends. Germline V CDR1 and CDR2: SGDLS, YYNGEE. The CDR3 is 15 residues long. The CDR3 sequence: CASSVAGEGYNEQFF. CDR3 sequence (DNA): TGTGCCAGCAGCGTAGCGGGAGAAGGCTACAATGAGCAGTTCTTC.

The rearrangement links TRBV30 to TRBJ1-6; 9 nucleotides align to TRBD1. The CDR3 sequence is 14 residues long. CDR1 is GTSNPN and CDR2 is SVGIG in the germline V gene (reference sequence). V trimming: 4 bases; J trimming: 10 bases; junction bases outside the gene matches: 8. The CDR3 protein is CAWIQTGGNSPLHF. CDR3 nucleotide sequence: TGTGCCTGGATTCAGACAGGGGGAAACTCACCCCTCCACTTT.

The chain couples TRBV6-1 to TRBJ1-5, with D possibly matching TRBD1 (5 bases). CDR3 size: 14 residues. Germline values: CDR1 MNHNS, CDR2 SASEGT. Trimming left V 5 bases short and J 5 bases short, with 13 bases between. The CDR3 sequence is CASSSRERDQPQHF. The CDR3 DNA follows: TGTGCCAGCAGTAGCAGGGAACGGGATCAGCCCCAGCATTTT.

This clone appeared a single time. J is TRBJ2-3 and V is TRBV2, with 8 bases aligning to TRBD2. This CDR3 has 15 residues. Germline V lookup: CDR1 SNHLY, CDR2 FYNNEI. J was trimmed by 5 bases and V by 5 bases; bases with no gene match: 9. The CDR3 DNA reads TGTGCCAGCAGTCTCCGGGGACGGGAGGGAGATACGCAGTATTTT. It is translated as CASSLRGREGDTQYF.

The CDR3 protein is CASSFHRFGEQYF. CDR3 bases: TGTGCCAGCAGCTTCCATCGGTTCGGCGAGCAGTACTTC. The gene calls are TRBV5-6 and TRBJ2-7, with D hard to call. Per the germline V gene, CDR1 is SGHDT and CDR2 is YYEEEE. V was shortened by 2 bases and J by 6 bases, with 12 bases between the two germline ends. The CDR3 covers 13 residues.

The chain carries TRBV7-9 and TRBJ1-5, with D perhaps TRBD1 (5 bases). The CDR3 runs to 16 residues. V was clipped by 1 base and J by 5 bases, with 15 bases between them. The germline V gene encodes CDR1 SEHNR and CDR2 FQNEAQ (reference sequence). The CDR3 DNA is TGTGCCAGCAGCTTAGTAACAGGTCTCCTCCATCAGCCCCAGCATTTT. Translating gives CASSLVTGLLHQPQHF.

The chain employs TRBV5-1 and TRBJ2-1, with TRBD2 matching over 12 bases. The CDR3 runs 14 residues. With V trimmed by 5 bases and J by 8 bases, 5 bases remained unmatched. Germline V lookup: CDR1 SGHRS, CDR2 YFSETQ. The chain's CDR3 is CASRGTSGHDEQFF. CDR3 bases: TGCGCCAGCAGGGGGACTAGCGGGCACGATGAGCAGTTCTTC.

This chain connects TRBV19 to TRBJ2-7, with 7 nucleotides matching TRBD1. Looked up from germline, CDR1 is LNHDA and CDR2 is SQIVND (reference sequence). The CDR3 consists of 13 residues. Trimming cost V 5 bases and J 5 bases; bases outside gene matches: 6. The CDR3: CASSRQGLDEQYF. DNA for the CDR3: TGTGCCAGTAGTCGACAGGGTCTGGACGAGCAGTACTTC. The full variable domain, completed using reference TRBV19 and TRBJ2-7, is DGGITQSPKYLFRKEGQNVTLSCEQNLNHDAMYWYRQDPGQGLRLIYYSQIVNDFQKGDIAEGYSVSREKKESFPLTVTSAQKNPTAFYLCASSRQGLDEQYFGPGTRLTVT.

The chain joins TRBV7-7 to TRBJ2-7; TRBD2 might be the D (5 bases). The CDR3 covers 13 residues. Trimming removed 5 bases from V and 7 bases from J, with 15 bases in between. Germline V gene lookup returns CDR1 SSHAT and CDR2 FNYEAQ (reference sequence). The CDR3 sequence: CASSQDSVGEQYF. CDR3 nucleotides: TGTGCCAGCAGCCAGGACTCGGTCGGGGAGCAGTACTTC.

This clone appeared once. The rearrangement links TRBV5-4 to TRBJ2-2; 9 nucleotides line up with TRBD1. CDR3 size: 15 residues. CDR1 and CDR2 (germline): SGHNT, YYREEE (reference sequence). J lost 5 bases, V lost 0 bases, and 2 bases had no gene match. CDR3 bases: TGTGCCAGCAGCTTGGCCGGGACAGGGACCGGGGAGCTGTTTTTT. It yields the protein CASSLAGTGTGELFF.

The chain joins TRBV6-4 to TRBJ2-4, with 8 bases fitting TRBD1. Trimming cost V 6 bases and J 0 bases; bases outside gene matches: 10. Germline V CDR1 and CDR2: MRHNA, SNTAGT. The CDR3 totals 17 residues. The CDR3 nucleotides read TGTGCCAGCAGGACAGGGGTCCTTATTTTAGCCAAAAACATTCAGTACTTC. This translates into CASRTGVLILAKNIQYF.

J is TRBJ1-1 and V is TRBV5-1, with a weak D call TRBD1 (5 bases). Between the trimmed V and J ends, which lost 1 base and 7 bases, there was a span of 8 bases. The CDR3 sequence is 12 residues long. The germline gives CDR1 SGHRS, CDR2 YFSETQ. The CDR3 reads CASSLSRDEAFF. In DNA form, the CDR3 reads TGCGCCAGCAGCTTGAGCAGGGATGAAGCTTTCTTT.

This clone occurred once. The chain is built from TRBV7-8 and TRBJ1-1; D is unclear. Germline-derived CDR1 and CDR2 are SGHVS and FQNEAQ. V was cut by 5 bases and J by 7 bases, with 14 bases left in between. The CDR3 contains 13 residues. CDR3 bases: TGTGCCAGCAGCAACGCAGCGGGTTATGAAGCTTTCTTT. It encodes CASSNAAGYEAFF.

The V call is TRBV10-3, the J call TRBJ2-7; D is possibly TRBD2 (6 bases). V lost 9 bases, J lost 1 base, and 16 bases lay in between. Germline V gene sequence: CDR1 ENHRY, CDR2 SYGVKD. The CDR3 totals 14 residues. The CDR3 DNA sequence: TGTGCCATAGCCGGAGGGTTGACGTCCTACGAGCAGTACTTC. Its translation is CAIAGGLTSYEQYF.

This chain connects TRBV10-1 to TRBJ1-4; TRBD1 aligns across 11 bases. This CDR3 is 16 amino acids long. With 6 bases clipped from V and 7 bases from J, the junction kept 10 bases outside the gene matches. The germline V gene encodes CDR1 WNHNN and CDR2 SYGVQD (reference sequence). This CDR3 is CASRDHPDRGPEKLFF. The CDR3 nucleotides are TGCGCCAGCAGAGATCACCCGGACAGGGGGCCTGAAAAACTGTTTTTT.

The CDR3 region has the DNA TGTTTCCGGGCCAGGGGGCATTATGGCTACACCTTC. It is translated as CFRARGHYGYTF. J is TRBJ1-2 and V is TRBV5-3, with TRBD1 identical over 8 bases. TRBV5-3 counts as an open reading frame of uncertain function. This CDR3 contains 12 residues.

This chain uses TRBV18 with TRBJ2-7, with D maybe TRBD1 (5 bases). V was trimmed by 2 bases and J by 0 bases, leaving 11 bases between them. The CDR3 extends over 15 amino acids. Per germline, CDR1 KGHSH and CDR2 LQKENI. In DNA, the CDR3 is TGTGCCAGCTCACCAAGACAGTTTAGCTCCTACGAGCAGTACTTC. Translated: CASSPRQFSSYEQYF.

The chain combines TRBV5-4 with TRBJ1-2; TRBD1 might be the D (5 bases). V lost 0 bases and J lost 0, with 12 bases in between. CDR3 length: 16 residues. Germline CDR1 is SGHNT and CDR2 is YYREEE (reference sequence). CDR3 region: CASSLASGQSNYGYTF. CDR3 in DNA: TGTGCCAGCAGCTTGGCCTCCGGACAATCTAACTATGGCTACACCTTC. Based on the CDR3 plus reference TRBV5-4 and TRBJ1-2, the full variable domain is ETGVTQSPTHLIKTRGQQVTLRCSSQSGHNTVSWYQQALGQGPQFIFQYYREEENGRGNFPPRFSGLQFPNYSSELNVNALELDDSALYLCASSLASGQSNYGYTFGSGTRLTVV.

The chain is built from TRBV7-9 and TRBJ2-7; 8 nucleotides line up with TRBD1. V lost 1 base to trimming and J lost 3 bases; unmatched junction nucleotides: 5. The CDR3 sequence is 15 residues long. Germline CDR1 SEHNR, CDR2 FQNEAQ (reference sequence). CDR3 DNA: TGTGCCAGCAGCTTAGTCGGACAGGGTCTCTACGAGCAGTACTTC. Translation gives CASSLVGQGLYEQYF.

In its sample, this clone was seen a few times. Here the CDR3 DNA reads TGTGCCAGCAGCTCGGGAGAGACCCAGTACTTC. This sequence encodes CASSSGETQYF. This chain joins TRBV7-7 and TRBJ2-5, with unresolved D. The germline V gene has CDR1 SSHAT and CDR2 FNYEAQ (reference sequence). This CDR3 is built from 11 residues. The V end was cut by 4 bases, the J end by 4 bases, with 4 bases between.

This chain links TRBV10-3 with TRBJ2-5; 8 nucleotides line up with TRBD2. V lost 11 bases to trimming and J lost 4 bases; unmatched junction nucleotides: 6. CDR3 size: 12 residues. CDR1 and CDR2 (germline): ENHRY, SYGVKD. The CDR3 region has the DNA TGTGCCGCCAGCGGGGGAACAGAGACCCAGTACTTC. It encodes CAASGGTETQYF.

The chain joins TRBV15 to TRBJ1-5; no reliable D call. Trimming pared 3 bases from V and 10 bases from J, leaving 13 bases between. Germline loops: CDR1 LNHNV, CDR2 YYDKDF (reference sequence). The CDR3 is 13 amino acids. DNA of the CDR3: TGTGCCACCAGCAGGTTACTGCGCGGACCCCAGCATTTT. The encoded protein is CATSRLLRGPQHF.

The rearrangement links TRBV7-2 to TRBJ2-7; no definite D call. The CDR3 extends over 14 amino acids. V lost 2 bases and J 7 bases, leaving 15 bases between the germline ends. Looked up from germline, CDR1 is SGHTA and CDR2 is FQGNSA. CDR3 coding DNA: TGTGCCAGCAGCTTATTTAGCCATTCAGAGGAGCAGTACTTC. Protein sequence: CASSLFSHSEEQYF.